The rows below give T cell receptor beta chains drawn from one sample of a study of blood T cell repertoires in COVID-19. Method: immunoSEQ multiplex PCR; TCRdb's copy keeps in-frame clones and lacks some. The profile shows approximately 240,000 clones, more than 70% of them singletons. The material sequenced was peripheral blood. The receptors derive from a woman aged 40-49 years who had recovered from COVID-19. The CDR3 runs from the conserved cysteine through the conserved F or W. Each record gives: V gene, clone size, D gene, J gene, CDR3 DNA, CDR3 protein. The D gene is left open where the match is weak. The size of a clone is reported for some rows only, either as once, few or many, or as a class for expanded clones.

>TRBV24-1|NA|TRBD2|TRBJ2-1
TGTGCCACCAGTGACCAACGACTAGCGGGAGACCTCCACAATGAGCAGTTCTTC
CATSDQRLAGDLHNEQFF
>TRBV19|NA|TRBD1|TRBJ1-5
TGTGCCAGTAGTTGGGACAGGGGGGCCGTTAATAGCAATCAGCCCCAGCATTTT
CASSWDRGAVNSNQPQHF
>TRBV30|NA|TRBD2|TRBJ2-3
TGTGCCTGGAGCGGACTAGCGGGTAGCACAGATACGCAGTATTTT
CAWSGLAGSTDTQYF
>TRBV7-9|few|TRBD2|TRBJ2-1
TGTGCCAGCAGACCAGCCGGGACTAGGCACAATGAGCAGTTCTTC
CASRPAGTRHNEQFF
>TRBV3-1/TRBV3-2|NA|NA|TRBJ2-1
TGTGCCAGCAGCCTCTCCCTGGCCAGGGGGGACAATGAGCAGTTCTTC
CASSLSLARGDNEQFF
>TRBV20-1|NA|NA|TRBJ2-3
TGCAGTGCTAGACGCGAACATACGCAGTATTTT
CSARREHTQYF
>TRBV18|NA|NA|TRBJ2-7
TGTGCCAGCTCACCTGGGGCCATATCCTACGAGCAGTACTTC
CASSPGAISYEQYF
>TRBV4-1|once|TRBD2|TRBJ2-3
TGCGCCAGCAGCCAAGAAAGAACTAGCGGGAGTGTCTATACGCAGTATTTT
CASSQERTSGSVYTQYF
>TRBV4-3|NA|NA|TRBJ2-2
TGCGCCAGCAGCCGGTACAGGGTCGGGGAGCTGTTTTTT
CASSRYRVGELFF
>TRBV12-3/TRBV12-4|NA|NA|TRBJ2-7
TGTGCCAGCAGTGCAGACAGCTACGAGCAGTACTTC
CASSADSYEQYF
>TRBV11-1|NA|NA|TRBJ2-2
TGTGCCAGCAGCTCGGGGTGGGCGAACACCGGGGAGCTGTTTTTT
CASSSGWANTGELFF
>TRBV19|NA|TRBD2|TRBJ2-7
TGTGCCAGTAGTCTATCAGCGGGAGTACGCTACGAGCAGTACTTC
CASSLSAGVRYEQYF
>TRBV29-1|NA|NA|TRBJ2-3
TGCAGCGTTGCCTCGGGGGTTCTTAGCACAGATACGCAGTATTTT
CSVASGVLSTDTQYF
>TRBV7-7|NA|NA|TRBJ1-4
TGTGCTAGCAGCGCCATCAGGGGAAGTGGTGAAAAACTGTTTTTT
CASSAIRGSGEKLFF